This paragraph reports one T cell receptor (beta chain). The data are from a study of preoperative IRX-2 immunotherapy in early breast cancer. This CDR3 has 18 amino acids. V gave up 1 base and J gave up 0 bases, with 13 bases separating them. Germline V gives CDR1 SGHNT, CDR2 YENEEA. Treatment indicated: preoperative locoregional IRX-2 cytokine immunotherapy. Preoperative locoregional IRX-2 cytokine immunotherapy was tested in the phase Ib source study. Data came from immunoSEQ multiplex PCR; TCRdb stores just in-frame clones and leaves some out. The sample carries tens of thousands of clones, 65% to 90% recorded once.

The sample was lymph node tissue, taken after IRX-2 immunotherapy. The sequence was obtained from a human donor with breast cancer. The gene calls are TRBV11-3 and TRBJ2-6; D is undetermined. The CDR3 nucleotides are TGTGCCAGCAGCTTAGGGGATCTCAAGGGCTCTGGGGCCAACGTCCTGACTTTC. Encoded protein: CASSLGDLKGSGANVLTF.